These T cell receptor beta chains were read from a single sample in a study of blood T cell repertoires in COVID-19. Generated by immunoSEQ multiplex PCR, the TCRdb table keeps only in-frame clones and is missing some. The table includes 180,000 or so clones, 80% to 90% detected once. Material: PBMCs or T cells enriched from blood (not recorded which). These receptors originate from a man aged 45-65 years who had recovered from COVID-19. The CDR3 runs from the conserved cysteine through the conserved F or W. Each record gives: clone size, J gene, V gene, D gene, CDR3 DNA, CDR3 protein. A D gene is named only where the DNA matches it firmly. Not all rows give a size; the values are once, few, many and, for expanded clones, a class.

.	TRBJ1-2	TRBV5-4	TRBD1	TGTGCCAGCAGCCGGGACAGCTTGTATGGCTACACCTTC	CASSRDSLYGYTF
.	TRBJ1-1	TRBV29-1	.	TGCAGCGGCCGGGACACTAACACTGAAGCTTTCTTT	CSGRDTNTEAFF
.	TRBJ1-1	TRBV18	.	TGTGCCAGCTCACCGCAGGAAGAAGGTGAAGCTTTCTTT	CASSPQEEGEAFF
.	TRBJ1-2	TRBV27	.	TGTGCCAGCAGTTTGACCAGGGATAGTGGCTACACCTTC	CASSLTRDSGYTF
.	TRBJ2-3	TRBV15	TRBD2	TGTGCCACCAGCAGAGCCGCTAGCGGGGGGGATACGCAGTATTTT	CATSRAASGGDTQYF
.	TRBJ2-1	TRBV11-3	.	TGTGCCAGCAGCTTTAGTTCACAGAACAACAATGAGCAGTTCTTC	CASSFSSQNNNEQFF
.	TRBJ2-3	TRBV4-1	TRBD1	TGCGCCAGCAGCCAAGTGTCTTATGGGACAGGGGGCACAGATACGCAGTATTTT	CASSQVSYGTGGTDTQYF
.	TRBJ2-1	TRBV7-3	TRBD1	TGTGCCAGCAGTCTTCCGGGACAGGAGTACAATGAGCAGTTCTTC	CASSLPGQEYNEQFF
.	TRBJ1-2	TRBV11-2	.	TGTGCCAGCAGCTTCCGGAACTATGGCTACACCTTC	CASSFRNYGYTF
few	TRBJ1-6	TRBV7-9	.	TGTGCCAGCAGCCCCCTCTCTAATTCACCCCTCCACTTT	CASSPLSNSPLHF
.	TRBJ2-1	TRBV15	TRBD2	TGTGCCACCAGCAGCCATAGCGGGGGGGACTACAATGAGCAGTTCTTC	CATSSHSGGDYNEQFF
.	TRBJ2-7	TRBV19	.	TGTGCCAGTAGTTTCGGGGTCGGAACCTACGAGCAGTACTTC	CASSFGVGTYEQYF
.	TRBJ1-5	TRBV2	TRBD1	TGTGCCAGCAACGGACAGGGTGGGAATCAGCCCCAGCATTTT	CASNGQGGNQPQHF
.	TRBJ2-1	TRBV9	.	TGTGCCAGCAGCGTAGGGTCAGGTGCCAACAATGAGCAGTTCTTC	CASSVGSGANNEQFF
.	TRBJ2-5	TRBV6-6	.	TGTGCCAGCAGTTACTTTTTTCAGGGGCCCCAGTACTTC	CASSYFFQGPQYF
.	TRBJ2-1	TRBV30	TRBD2	TGTGCCTGGAGTGTACGGCTACTAGCGGGGGGGCCGGTTGAGCAGTTCTTC	CAWSVRLLAGGPVEQFF
once	TRBJ1-2	TRBV6-5	.	TGTGCCAGCAGTTACTCGACTCGGGGTTTTGGCTACACCTTC	CASSYSTRGFGYTF
.	TRBJ2-7	TRBV5-1	TRBD2	TGCGCCAGCAGCTTGGAAGCGGGGGCCTACGAGCAGTACTTC	CASSLEAGAYEQYF
once	TRBJ2-3	TRBV10-3	TRBD2	TGTGCCATCAGCTCGGGACTAGCGGGGGGAGCTAGCACAGATACGCAGTATTTT	CAISSGLAGGASTDTQYF
.	TRBJ2-2	TRBV10-3	TRBD1	TGTGCCATCAGTAAGACAGGGGACACCGGGGAGCTGTTTTTT	CAISKTGDTGELFF
.	TRBJ2-1	TRBV7-2	TRBD1	TGTGCCAGCAGTATACAGGGGGCAACTGGGGGCAATGAGCAGTTCTTC	CASSIQGATGGNEQFF
.	TRBJ1-2	TRBV10-1	.	TGCGCCAGCAGTGAGGCCCCGGACGGAGGCGGCTATGGCTACACCTTC	CASSEAPDGGGYGYTF
.	TRBJ1-1	TRBV9	.	TGTGCCAGCAGCGTAGGGGGTAAGGACAGAGAAGCTTTCTTT	CASSVGGKDREAFF
.	TRBJ2-1	TRBV18	TRBD2	TGTGCCAGCTCACAACCGGGACTAGCGGGGGGCTCCTACAATGAGCAGTTCTTC	CASSQPGLAGGSYNEQFF
.	TRBJ2-2	TRBV9	.	TGTGCCAGCAGCGTAGAAGGGGCCGGGGAGCTGTTTTTT	CASSVEGAGELFF
.	TRBJ1-2	TRBV25-1	.	TGTGCCAGCAGTGATAATGGGCTTCGGGGCTACACCTTC	CASSDNGLRGYTF
.	TRBJ1-2	TRBV6-5	TRBD1	TGTGCCAGCAGTTACTCGACAGGGGGCCAAGTTAATGGCTACACCTTC	CASSYSTGGQVNGYTF
.	TRBJ2-3	TRBV30	.	TGTGCCTGGAGTTCGGGGTCCGTACGGACAGATACGCAGTATTTT	CAWSSGSVRTDTQYF
.	TRBJ2-1	TRBV6-6	TRBD1	TGTGCCAGCAGTCGACAGGGTTCCAATGAGCAGTTCTTC	CASSRQGSNEQFF
.	TRBJ2-7	TRBV18	.	TGTGCCAGCTCAACGACTGGTTACGAGCAGTACTTC	CASSTTGYEQYF
.	TRBJ2-7	TRBV3-1/TRBV3-2	.	TGTGCCAGCAGCCGACTAGGGGAGACGCAGTACTTC	CASSRLGETQYF
once	TRBJ1-1	TRBV5-1	.	TGCGCCAGCACCCAATCGCGGGGGGAGCACACTGAAGCTTTCTTT	CASTQSRGEHTEAFF
once	TRBJ1-5	TRBV28	TRBD1	TGTGCCAGCAGCTCAGGACAGGGTCGGCAGCCCCAGCATTTT	CASSSGQGRQPQHF
.	TRBJ2-5	TRBV3-1/TRBV3-2	TRBD2	TGTGCCAGCAGCCCGGGAGGGCATGAGACCCAGTACTTC	CASSPGGHETQYF
.	TRBJ1-4	TRBV18	TRBD1	TGTGCCAGCTCCCAGGGACAGGGCGGTGAAAAACTGTTTTTT	CASSQGQGGEKLFF
.	TRBJ1-4	TRBV7-8	.	TGTGCCAGCAGCCTTACGCTGGTTACTAGGGATGAAAAACTGTTTTTT	CASSLTLVTRDEKLFF
.	TRBJ1-1	TRBV5-1	.	TGCGCCAGCAGCTTGCAATCGACAGAGAACACTGAAGCTTTCTTT	CASSLQSTENTEAFF
.	TRBJ1-2	TRBV4-1	TRBD1	TGCGCCAGCAGCCAAGACGGACAGGGTGATGGCTACACCTTC	CASSQDGQGDGYTF
.	TRBJ1-1	TRBV5-8	TRBD1	TGTGCCAGCAGCTCCTCCGGGACAGCCATGAACACTGAAGCTTTCTTT	CASSSSGTAMNTEAFF
.	TRBJ1-4	TRBV25-1	TRBD1	TGTGCCAGCAGTGAATTCGGGCAGGGGGCTCTCGGAAAACTGTTTTTT	CASSEFGQGALGKLFF
.	TRBJ2-7	TRBV7-9	TRBD1	TGTGCCAGCAGCGATAGACAGGGTCCCCCCTACGAGCAGTACTTC	CASSDRQGPPYEQYF
.	TRBJ2-1	TRBV27	.	TGTGCCAGCACGGCGGGGAGCTCCTACAATGAGCAGTTCTTC	CASTAGSSYNEQFF
many	TRBJ1-1	TRBV28	TRBD1	TGTGCCAGCAGGGTGCGGGACAGAAGGATGAACACTGAAGCTTTCTTT	CASRVRDRRMNTEAFF
.	TRBJ1-2	TRBV5-4	.	TGTGCCAGCAGCTCGGGACCGACAGGAGAGTATGGCTACACCTTC	CASSSGPTGEYGYTF
few	TRBJ1-6	TRBV7-9	.	TGTGCCAGCAGCTATACTGCTAATTCACCCCTCCACTTT	CASSYTANSPLHF
.	TRBJ1-2	TRBV5-1	TRBD1	TGCGCCAGCAGCTTGGGTGGGGGACAGGGTGACTATGGCTACACCTTC	CASSLGGGQGDYGYTF